The 19 T cell receptor beta chains reported below all come from one sample, sequenced in a study of early T cells in non-severe SARS-CoV-2 infection. MiXCR, run by TCRdb on the 5' RACE reads, gives a single entry per CDR3 protein. This table has tens of thousands of distinct CDR3 sequences, roughly an eighth appearing once. Sequencing used whole blood, obtained at baseline. Every receptor here comes from an adult who was a healthcare worker with PCR-confirmed SARS-CoV-2 infection or an uninfected control (not recorded which).

This clonotype was detected a few times. The CDR3 loop reads CASSPGGPGYGYTF. CDR3 DNA: TGTGCCAGCAGCCCCGGGGGACCTGGGTATGGCTACACCTTC. The chain employs TRBV5-5 and TRBJ1-2, with a weak D call TRBD1 (5 bases). V was trimmed by 4 bases and J by 5 bases, leaving 15 bases between them. The CDR3 has 14 residues. Germline CDR1 SGHKS, CDR2 YYEKEE (reference sequence).

This chain links TRBV7-2 with TRBJ2-7, with D possibly matching TRBD1 (6 bases). With 3 bases removed from V and 5 bases from J, the gap between germline ends came to 8 bases. Per germline, CDR1 SGHTA and CDR2 FQGNSA. The CDR3 extends over 12 amino acids. The CDR3 sequence: CASSLNRDEQYF. CDR3 bases: TGTGCCAGCAGCTTGAACAGGGACGAGCAGTACTTC.

This chain links TRBV6-7 with TRBJ2-2; TRBD1 agrees at 11 bases. TRBV6-7 is reported as an ORF; its role is uncertain. This CDR3 spans 20 amino acids. J gave up 2 bases and V 0 bases, and 11 bases lay outside the gene matches. DNA of the CDR3: TGTGCCAGCAGTTACTCCGCCGGGACAGGGGGGGTCACAAACACCGGGGAGCTGTTTTTT. Its translation: CASSYSAGTGGVTNTGELFF.

This clonotype was counted between two and nine times. This rearrangement joins TRBV7-8 to TRBJ2-2; no definite D call. Germline V gives CDR1 SGHVS, CDR2 FQNEAQ. V was shortened by 3 bases and J by 1 base, with 6 bases between the two germline ends. The CDR3 totals 14 residues. This chain's CDR3 is CASSFLENTGELFF. The CDR3 bases are TGTGCCAGCAGCTTCCTCGAGAACACCGGGGAGCTGTTTTTT.

The J gene is TRBJ2-3, the V gene TRBV6-5; 8 bases line up with TRBD1. The germline gives CDR1 MNHEY, CDR2 SVGAGI. This CDR3 contains 13 residues. Trimming took 8 bases from V and 6 from J; bases not matched to a gene: 7. The CDR3: CASGNRGTDTQYF. In DNA form, the CDR3 reads TGTGCCAGCGGAAACAGGGGGACCGATACGCAGTATTTT.

This clonotype showed up just a few times. The chain has TRBV28 and TRBJ1-1; D gene ambiguous. V gave up 3 bases and J gave up 6 bases, with 5 bases separating them. The CDR3 has 11 residues. Germline V CDR1 and CDR2: MDHEN, SYDVKM. CDR3 sequence reads: CASSLRPEAFF. CDR3 bases: TGTGCCAGCAGTTTGAGGCCTGAAGCTTTCTTT.

V gene TRBV14 combines with J gene TRBJ1-2; a weak D match, TRBD1 (6 bases). From germline, CDR1 is SGHDN and CDR2 FVKESK. V was trimmed by 3 bases and J by 6 bases, leaving 11 bases between them. CDR3 length: 13 residues. CDR3: CASSHYRQDGYTF. The CDR3 bases are TGTGCCAGCAGCCATTACCGACAGGATGGCTACACCTTC. The full variable domain, rest sourced from reference TRBV14 and TRBJ1-2, is EAGVTQFPSHSVIEKGQTVTLRCDPISGHDNLYWYRRVMGKEIKFLLHFVKESKQDESGMPNNRFLAERTGGTYSTLKVQPAELEDSGVYFCASSHYRQDGYTFGSGTRLTVV.

The chain employs TRBV28 and TRBJ2-5, with 7 bases aligning to TRBD2. CDR1 is MDHEN, CDR2 SYDVKM, per germline. Trimming at V came to 3 bases and at J to 5 bases, leaving 12 bases not matched to a gene. This CDR3 spans 16 amino acids. CDR3 DNA sequence: TGTGCCAGCAGTTTCGGTTTGGGAGGGTCGAAGGAGACCCAGTACTTC. Translation gives CASSFGLGGSKETQYF.

This clonotype was seen a few times. V and J are TRBV18 and TRBJ2-1; 10 nucleotides align to TRBD1. The CDR3 covers 17 residues. V was pared by 3 bases and J by 4 bases, with 9 bases of the junction left unmatched. Germline lookup yields CDR1 KGHSH and CDR2 LQKENI. The CDR3 region is CASSPTRQGQGYNEQFF. The CDR3 bases are TGTGCCAGCTCACCGACCAGGCAGGGACAGGGGTACAATGAGCAGTTCTTC.

V usage is TRBV5-1 and J usage is TRBJ2-7; tentative D call: TRBD1 (6 bases). This CDR3 contains 17 residues. Deletions cut 4 bases from V and 3 bases from J, with 23 bases between. Germline V gene data show CDR1 as SGHRS and CDR2 as YFSETQ. The CDR3 loop reads CASSPTIGRGVDYEQYF. CDR3 coding DNA: TGCGCCAGCAGCCCTACCATCGGCAGGGGTGTAGACTACGAGCAGTACTTC. Drawing the rest from reference TRBV5-1 and TRBJ2-7, the complete variable domain is KAGVTQTPRYLIKTRGQQVTLSCSPISGHRSVSWYQQTPGQGLQFLFEYFSETQRNKGNFPGRFSGRQFSNSRSEMNVSTLELGDSALYLCASSPTIGRGVDYEQYFGPGTRLTVT.

The chain carries TRBV28 and TRBJ2-7; D is possibly TRBD1 (6 bases). Germline V gene lookup returns CDR1 MDHEN and CDR2 SYDVKM. Trimming left V 6 bases short and J 2 bases short, with 11 bases between. CDR3 length equals 13 residues. The CDR3 is CASRPRTAYEQYF. CDR3 DNA sequence: TGTGCCAGCAGACCTAGGACAGCCTACGAGCAGTACTTC.

The table lists this clonotype with many counts. The CDR3 DNA sequence: TGTGCCAGCAGCACCGGAGGGGGTAATACGCAGTATTTT. Protein sequence: CASSTGGGNTQYF. The chain is built from TRBV7-8 and TRBJ2-3; D possibly matches TRBD1 or TRBD2 (6 bases each). Germline V lookup: CDR1 SGHVS, CDR2 FQNEAQ. Trimming pared 5 bases from V and 7 bases from J, leaving 13 bases between. This CDR3 has 13 amino acids.

V is TRBV2 and J is TRBJ2-3; no clear D. V was trimmed by 6 bases and J by 2 bases, leaving 15 bases between them. Germline-derived CDR1 and CDR2 are SNHLY and FYNNEI. This CDR3 comprises 15 residues. Here the CDR3 reads CASRGDGRSTDTQYF. Written as DNA, the CDR3 is TGTGCCAGCAGGGGCGACGGACGATCCACAGATACGCAGTATTTT.

This clonotype came up a few times. V and J are TRBV20-1 and TRBJ2-3; D gene ambiguous. Germline V lookup: CDR1 DFQATT, CDR2 SNEGSKA (reference sequence). Deletions cut 5 bases from V and 5 bases from J, with 11 bases between. There are 12 residues in the CDR3. Here the CDR3 reads CSARLMGDTQYF. The CDR3 bases are TGCAGTGCTCGACTGATGGGAGATACGCAGTATTTT.

The chain joins TRBV20-1 to TRBJ2-5; no definite D call. The CDR3 covers 13 residues. The V gene lost 4 bases and the J gene lost 7 bases, with 16 bases spanning the gap. Per the germline V gene, CDR1 is DFQATT and CDR2 is SNEGSKA (reference sequence). The CDR3 DNA sequence: TGCAGTGCTAATAGGGTGCTCCTAGGGACCCAGTACTTC. This translates into CSANRVLLGTQYF.

This clonotype has a handful of counts. V and J are TRBV29-1 and TRBJ1-2, with D hard to call. V gave up 7 bases and J gave up 8 bases, with 8 bases separating them. CDR1 is SQVTM, CDR2 ANQGSEA, per germline. The CDR3 totals 9 residues. CDR3 sequence (DNA): TGCAGCGCTGGTCGCGGCTACACCTTC. It is translated as CSAGRGYTF.

This clonotype appeared a few times. The chain carries TRBV2 and TRBJ2-4; 9 nucleotides match TRBD1. With 6 bases clipped from V and 6 bases from J, the junction kept 9 bases outside the gene matches. This CDR3 is built from 15 residues. Germline V gives CDR1 SNHLY, CDR2 FYNNEI. CDR3 amino acids: CASRTEQGARNIQYF. CDR3 bases: TGTGCCAGCAGAACCGAACAGGGGGCCCGAAACATTCAGTACTTC.

This clonotype has a handful of counts. The V and J genes are TRBV12-3 or TRBV12-4 and TRBJ2-5; 7 bases map to TRBD2. With V trimmed by 7 bases and J by 5 bases, 13 bases remained unmatched. The CDR3 has 15 residues. CDR3 amino acids: CASNWGGTSRETQYF. The DNA of the CDR3 is TGTGCCAGCAACTGGGGGGGAACTAGCAGGGAGACCCAGTACTTC.

This clonotype has just a few counts. The V call is TRBV7-2, the J call TRBJ2-7; a weak D match, TRBD2 (6 bases). Germline assignment: CDR1 SGHTA and CDR2 FQGNSA. The CDR3 spans 15 residues. V lost 5 bases to trimming and J lost 2 bases, with 16 bases between them. CDR3 amino acids: CASSPAGTSPYEQYF. CDR3 coding DNA: TGTGCCAGCAGCCCCGCCGGGACTTCCCCCTACGAGCAGTACTTC.